This TCR beta chain was documented in a study of prognosis after radiotherapy for stage I lung cancer. The count of this clonotype is one. A read error may account for a junction end that differs from germline. By two-round multiplex PCR, the TCR beta CDR3 was amplified from genomic DNA. Each TRBV and TRBJ gene had its own primer in the first PCR round. MiXCR, applied by TCRdb to the multiplex PCR reads, yields one record per CDR3 protein. The table includes more than 25,000 distinct CDR3 sequences, about 29% detected once. Germline lookup yields CDR1 DFQATT and CDR2 SNEGSKA (reference sequence). The CDR3 consists of 13 residues.

V gene TRBV20-1 combines with J gene TRBJ2-7, with D perhaps matching TRBD1 (5 bases). Sequencing was performed on PBMCs, taken before or after stereotactic body radiation therapy (not recorded which). The receptor comes from a donor aged 50 or older with non-small cell lung cancer. The CDR3 is CSARDSAHYEQYF. The CDR3, as DNA: TGCAGTGCCAGAGACAGTGCCCACTACGAGCAGTACTTC.